This TCR beta chain was found in a study of regulatory and conventional T cells in RAG deficiency. Of note for this clone: What it recognizes is unknown.

Notes on the study in general: Omenn CD25-high CD127-low cells may be activated cells, not true Tregs. In Omenn syndrome, Treg and Tconv repertoires overlapped >90%. Other subsets showed about 10-fold reductions, but Treg unique TCR beta sequences fell about 92-fold in these patients. RAG-deficient patients showed markedly lower Shannon entropy and higher Simpson indices than control T-cell subsets.

Genomic DNA came from blood conventional CD4+ T cells gated CD25-low CD127-high. TCRdb's table, derived via immunoSEQ multiplex PCR, lists solely in-frame clones and lacks some. The sample lists fewer than 40,000 clones, approximately 96% seen once, with over 0.35% in the top ten. These sequences were also reported in another study, on regulatory T cells. As reported in that work: Primers: 52 TRBV forward and 13 TRBJ reverse.

The sequencing input was CD25- CD4+ T cells sorted from blood. The TCR sequence derives from a human donor in good health.

As DNA, the CDR3 is TGTGCCAGCAGCCCCCGCGCGGGGGGCAATCAGCCCCAGCATTTT. Protein sequence: CASSPRAGGNQPQHF. The chain employs TRBV7-2 and TRBJ1-5, with D maybe TRBD1 (5 bases). The CDR3 is 15 residues long. Per the germline V gene, CDR1 is SGHTA and CDR2 is FQGNSA. The V end was cut by 5 bases, the J end by 2 bases, with 13 bases between.